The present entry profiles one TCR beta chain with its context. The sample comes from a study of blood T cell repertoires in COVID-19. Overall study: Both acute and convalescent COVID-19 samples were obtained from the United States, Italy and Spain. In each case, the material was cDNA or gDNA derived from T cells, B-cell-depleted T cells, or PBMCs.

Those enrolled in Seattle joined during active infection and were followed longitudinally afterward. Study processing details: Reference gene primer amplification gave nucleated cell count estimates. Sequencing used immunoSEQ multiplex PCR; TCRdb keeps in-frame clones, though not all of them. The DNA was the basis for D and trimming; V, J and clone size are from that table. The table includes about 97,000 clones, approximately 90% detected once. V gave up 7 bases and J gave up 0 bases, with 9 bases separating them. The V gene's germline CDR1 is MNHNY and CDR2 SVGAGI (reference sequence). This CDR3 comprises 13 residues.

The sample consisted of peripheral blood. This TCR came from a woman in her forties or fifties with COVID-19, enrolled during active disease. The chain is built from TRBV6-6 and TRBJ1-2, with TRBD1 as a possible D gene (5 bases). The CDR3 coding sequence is TGTGCCAGCATAAGGGGTTCTAACTATGGCTACACCTTC. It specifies CASIRGSNYGYTF.